This T cell receptor (beta chain) was sequenced during a study of T cells after yellow fever vaccination. Overall study: Preparation of fractions with low cell numbers was performed using SMART-Seq v4 Ultra Low Input. General study results and limits: Only a minor proportion of clonotypes was detected across both CD4 and CD8 compartments. FACS-sorted repertoires could contain abundant clonotypes contaminating from the bulk population. A faster peak, day 5 versus 15, was reached by the weaker secondary response.

Of note for this clonotype: As yet, its antigen is unknown.

Trimming removed 0 bases from V and 7 bases from J, with 11 bases in between. Germline assignment: CDR1 SGHKS and CDR2 YYEKEE (reference sequence). The CDR3 is 14 amino acids. TCRdb ran MiXCR on the 5' RACE reads and lists one entry per CDR3 protein. The top ten hold around 40% of the sample, which has roughly 160,000 distinct CDR3 sequences, around 9.7% seen once. This sequence was found in a man aged 18 to 30 who received the YFV17D yellow fever vaccine. The chain combines TRBV5-5 with TRBJ1-5; unclear D gene. Source: CD8+ T cells sorted from PBMCs, taken 45 days after the yellow fever booster vaccination. CDR3 DNA: TGTGCCAGCAGCTTGGTGGGGAATAGGCAGCCCCAGCATTTT. Translation: CASSLVGNRQPQHF.